This T cell receptor beta chain was identified in a study of T-cell memory formation after mild COVID-19 (dated by TCRdb to the early 2020s). With respect to the entire study: TCR sequence clusters from the two donors were largely donor specific. Longitudinal TCRalpha and TCRbeta repertoire sequencing tracked T-cell clones expanding and contracting after mild COVID-19 in two donors. Two young, previously healthy adult volunteers made up the cohort, one male and one female.

Study-level results and caveats: Some responding clones were detected in pre-infection memory, suggesting pre-existing cross-reactive memory T cells joined the SARS-CoV-2 response. Only two mild cases were covered in the study, and larger cohorts including severe cases with pre-infection samples were considered necessary. Whether the second-wave clones peaking on day 37 were SARS-CoV-2 specific was not confirmed. From day 15 to 85, contracting clones showed balanced CD4/CD8 phenotypes, whereas a second wave of clones that expanded from day 15 to 37 leaned towards CD4+. Contracting CD4+ clones turned up mainly in the CM and EM memory subsets, whereas EMRA was where CD8+ clones were enriched.

A remark on this clonotype: Its target antigen remains unknown. No base quality values were provided; no much bigger clone lies one nucleotide off.

TCRdb lists the instrument as Illumina NovaSeq 6000. TCRalpha and TCRbeta cDNA libraries were built by 5'RACE with constant-segment primers, adding sample barcodes and unique molecular identifiers. Trizol reagent was used to extract RNA from every sample. Amplification of the libraries took two PCR steps, and the second step added a second sample barcode plus Illumina TruSeq adapters. Libraries were sequenced on an Illumina NovaSeq with 2 x 150 bp paired-end reads. Per the authors' processing: With migec v1.2.7, reads were demultiplexed and then collapsed into UMI-guided consensus sequences. With mixcr v2.1.11, UMI consensuses were aligned to TRA and TRB V and J templates and assembled into clonotypes. Clonotypes were classified as expanded or contracted when called significant by both edgeR and NoisET, with noise models trained on biological replicates. For edgeR calls, a false discovery rate-adjusted p below 0.01 and a log2 fold-change threshold of 1 were applied. PCA with hierarchical clustering of max-normalized trajectories of the 1000 most abundant clonotypes was used as exploratory dynamics analysis. Each responding clone was given a CD4 or CD8 phenotype based on the CD4+ and CD8+ repertoires, which had been sequenced separately. TCRdb reprocessing: public reads trimmed at Q25 with fastp, clones called with MiXCR, in-frame beta chains kept. Rows are unified per CDR3 protein, each entry keeping the most common DNA and genes. None of the V and J calls come from the authors' own analysis; TCRdb made them. In this sample the table shows hundreds of thousands of distinct CDR3 sequences, approximately 20% of which occur a single time. The biggest ten clones account for roughly 8.4% of the sample.

Ficoll-Paque density gradient centrifugation was used to isolate PBMCs. Taken from cysteine to phenylalanine, the CDR3 has 14 residues. Only the CDR3 DNA is retained, 42 bases long and in frame from the first base. For this chain, trimming is 3 bases at the V end and 3 bases at the J end, and the number of junction bases without a gene match is 6. CDR1 and CDR2, per the germline V gene (reference sequence), are DFQATT and SNEGSKA. Sequencing input: PBMCs or a T cell subset sorted from them (not recorded which). Recombination joined TRBV20-1 with TRBJ2-5, and 8 junctional nucleotides match TRBD2. The TCR sequence derives from an adult woman who had mild COVID-19 (a few samples of this study predate the infection). The sample titles of this study are shuffled in the database, so cell type and time point are left out; the donor was told from shared clones. The encoded CDR3 is CSASGRAVKETQYF. In nucleotide form, the sequence is TGCAGTGCTAGCGGGAGGGCCGTTAAAGAGACCCAGTACTTC.